Below, 32 T cell receptor beta chains from the same sample are listed, as sequenced in a study of blood T cell repertoires in COVID-19. Profiled with immunoSEQ multiplex PCR; TCRdb holds only in-frame clones, not every one. The data show about 310,000 clones, about 91% seen once. The sample was PBMCs or T cells enriched from blood (not recorded which). The origin of the receptors is a woman aged 40 to 50 who had recovered from COVID-19.

A note on this clone: One end of the junction varies from germline; a read error may be responsible. The V call is TRBV9, the J call TRBJ2-5; 11 bases map to TRBD1. The length of the CDR3 is 15 residues. Germline CDR1 SGDLS, CDR2 YYNGEE. The CDR3 nucleotides read TGTGCCAACAGCCCAGGACAGGGGGCCGCAGAGACCCAGTACTTC. The encoded protein is CANSPGQGAAETQYF.

In DNA, the CDR3 is TGCGCCAGCAGCCAAGAGGGACAGGGGGGGATCTACGAGCAGTACTTC. As protein: CASSQEGQGGIYEQYF. V is TRBV4-3 and J is TRBJ2-7, with 11 bases that match TRBD1. The CDR3 is 16 residues long. CDR1 and CDR2 (germline): LGHNA, YSLEER. With V trimmed by 0 bases and J by 3 bases, 4 bases remained unmatched.

This clone was found once. The chain recombines TRBV4-3 with TRBJ2-7, with 11 bases identical to TRBD1. CDR3 size: 15 residues. The V gene end was trimmed by 4 bases and the J gene end by 3 bases; junction bases not matched to a gene: 5. Germline CDR1 is LGHNA and CDR2 is YSLEER. CDR3 loop: CASSRSGTGGYEQYF. CDR3 DNA: TGCGCCAGCAGCCGTTCCGGGACAGGGGGCTACGAGCAGTACTTC.

This chain connects TRBV18 to TRBJ1-3; tentatively, D is TRBD1 (6 bases). V was cut by 5 bases and J by 4 bases, with 15 bases left in between. The CDR3 runs to 15 residues. Per germline, CDR1 KGHSH and CDR2 LQKENI. CDR3 sequence (DNA): TGTGCCAGCTCAGCAGACCCTGGACAGGGAAACACCATATATTTT. This encodes CASSADPGQGNTIYF.

The genes are TRBV5-3 and TRBJ2-1; 10 bases fit TRBD2. TRBV5-3 is placed among ORFs of uncertain function. This CDR3 has 15 residues. V lost 1 base, J lost 5 bases, and 3 bases stayed unmatched. Here the CDR3 reads CARSLLAGVDNEQFF. CDR3 in DNA: TGTGCCAGAAGCTTGCTAGCGGGAGTGGACAATGAGCAGTTCTTC.

CDR3 sequence: CASSQSGSPGGGYTF. The CDR3 DNA follows: TGTGCCAGCAGCCAATCTGGGAGCCCCGGGGGGGGCTACACCTTC. The chain couples TRBV3-1 (or the pseudogene TRBV3-2) to TRBJ1-2; D perhaps matches TRBD1 (5 bases). V shed 2 bases and J shed 8 bases, with 18 bases lying between them. CDR3 length: 15 residues. Germline-derived CDR1 and CDR2 are LGHDT and YNNKEL (reference sequence).

V usage is TRBV27 and J usage is TRBJ2-1, with TRBD2 matching over 11 bases. Losses at the gene ends were 5 bases for V and 5 bases for J; bases not matched to a gene: 2. CDR3 length equals 14 residues. Germline loops: CDR1 MNHEY, CDR2 SMNVEV (reference sequence). The DNA of the CDR3 is TGTGCCAGCAGTGTACTAGCGGGGGACAATGAGCAGTTCTTC. Amino acid sequence: CASSVLAGDNEQFF.

The rearrangement uses TRBV2 and TRBJ1-2; 7 positions agree with TRBD1. The CDR3 is 13 amino acids. The junction had 6 bases not matched to a gene; V was cut back by 6 bases and J by 5 bases. Germline-derived CDR1 and CDR2 are SNHLY and FYNNEI. The CDR3 region is CASSGTGDYGYTF. The DNA of the CDR3 is TGTGCCAGCAGCGGCACAGGGGATTATGGCTACACCTTC.

J is TRBJ2-7 and V is TRBV5-4; D might be TRBD2 (7 bases). This CDR3 has 15 amino acids. V was trimmed by 1 base and J by 2 bases, leaving 13 bases between them. Germline V CDR1 and CDR2: SGHNT, YYREEE (reference sequence). CDR3 nucleotide sequence: TGTGCCAGCAGCTTGAGAGGGGGGGCCGCCTACGAGCAGTACTTC. Protein: CASSLRGGAAYEQYF.

The rearrangement uses TRBV6-5 and TRBJ1-2; 9 bases match TRBD1. The trim removed 5 bases at V and 2 bases at J, leaving 6 bases unmatched. This CDR3 region has 15 residues. Germline V gives CDR1 MNHEY, CDR2 SVGAGI. This chain's CDR3 is CASSQTGGPNYGYTF. The CDR3 DNA is TGTGCCAGCAGTCAAACAGGGGGCCCGAACTATGGCTACACCTTC.

The chain links TRBV5-6 to TRBJ2-7, with 10 bases fitting TRBD1. CDR1 is SGHDT, CDR2 YYEEEE, per germline. The CDR3 is made up of 14 amino acids. The ends lost 6 bases at V and 4 bases at J; junction bases unmatched: 7. The CDR3 loop reads CASTRDRGRYEQYF. The CDR3 DNA is TGTGCCAGCACCCGGGACAGGGGTAGGTACGAGCAGTACTTC. The entire variable domain, with the rest obtained from reference TRBV5-6 and TRBJ2-7, is as follows: DAGVTQSPTHLIKTRGQQVTLRCSPKSGHDTVSWYQQALGQGPQFIFQYYEEEERQRGNFPDRFSGHQFPNYSSELNVNALLLGDSALYLCASTRDRGRYEQYFGPGTRLTVT.

This chain connects TRBV7-2 to TRBJ2-2; no definite D call. V was pared by 7 bases and J by 0 bases, with 9 bases between. Germline loops: CDR1 SGHTA, CDR2 FQGNSA. This CDR3 is built from 14 residues. The CDR3 protein is CASIESPNTGELFF. For the CDR3, the DNA is TGTGCCAGCATTGAGTCGCCGAACACCGGGGAGCTGTTTTTT.

This chain joins TRBV10-3 and TRBJ1-1; tentative D call: TRBD1 (5 bases). Trimming stripped 6 bases from V and 3 bases from J, with 11 bases between. Germline V gene sequence: CDR1 ENHRY, CDR2 SYGVKD. This CDR3 has 13 residues. The CDR3 DNA follows: TGTGCCATCAGCCCCAGGGTTGACACTGAAGCTTTCTTT. Its protein is CAISPRVDTEAFF.

The chain combines TRBV7-2 with TRBJ2-5; 14 bases are a match to TRBD2. Germline lookup yields CDR1 SGHTA and CDR2 FQGNSA. The junction had 8 bases not matched to a gene; V was cut back by 5 bases and J by 6 bases. The CDR3 loop spans 16 amino acids. CDR3 coding DNA: TGTGCCAGCAGCCCTCGACTAGCGGGGGGGCTAAAGACCCAGTACTTC. Translating gives CASSPRLAGGLKTQYF. Using reference TRBV7-2 and TRBJ2-5 for the parts outside the CDR3, the full variable domain is GAGVSQSPSNKVTEKGKDVELRCDPISGHTALYWYRQSLGQGLEFLIYFQGNSAPDKSGLPSDRFSAERTGGSVSTLTIQRTQQEDSAVYLCASSPRLAGGLKTQYFGPGTRLLVL.

A few counts support this clone. The chain carries TRBV12-5 and TRBJ1-5; perhaps TRBD1 as D (6 bases). CDR3 length equals 17 residues. V dropped 7 bases and J dropped 5 bases, with 24 bases sitting between them. From germline, CDR1 is LGHNT and CDR2 FRNRAP. The CDR3 protein is CASALNRDGGADQPQHF. The CDR3 region has the DNA TGTGCTAGTGCCCTTAATCGGGATGGGGGGGCAGATCAGCCCCAGCATTTT.

The chain employs TRBV7-2 and TRBJ2-2; 9 positions agree with TRBD2. The germline V gene encodes CDR1 SGHTA and CDR2 FQGNSA. The trim removed 2 bases at V and 6 bases at J, leaving 7 bases unmatched. The CDR3 is 16 residues long. CDR3 in amino acids: CASSLLNVAGAGELFF. The DNA for the CDR3 is TGTGCCAGCAGCTTATTGAATGTAGCGGGAGCCGGGGAGCTGTTTTTT.

This chain uses TRBV6-5 with TRBJ2-2; 10 nucleotides match TRBD2. Germline V gene sequence: CDR1 MNHEY, CDR2 SVGAGI. J lost 6 bases, V lost 2 bases, and 6 bases had no gene match. This CDR3 spans 16 amino acids. CDR3 sequence: CASSYRVAGGSGELFF. The CDR3 DNA is TGTGCCAGCAGTTACAGGGTAGCGGGGGGCTCCGGGGAGCTGTTTTTT.

This rearrangement joins TRBV28 to TRBJ1-2; the D is unclear. Germline V CDR1 and CDR2: MDHEN, SYDVKM. The CDR3 runs to 14 residues. V lost 7 bases to trimming and J lost 0 bases, with 12 bases between them. CDR3 DNA: TGTGCCAGCAATCTGGTAGAAGCTAACTATGGCTACACCTTC. Translation gives CASNLVEANYGYTF.

V gene TRBV9 combines with J gene TRBJ1-1, with TRBD1 matching over 9 bases. V gave up 2 bases and J gave up 4 bases; unmatched junction bases: 6. The germline V gene has CDR1 SGDLS and CDR2 YYNGEE. The CDR3 consists of 15 residues. The CDR3 loop is CASSVRDREGTEAFF. The DNA for the CDR3 is TGTGCCAGCAGCGTCCGGGACAGGGAAGGCACTGAAGCTTTCTTT.

The chain is built from TRBV7-2 and TRBJ1-6, with no clear D. V was clipped by 2 bases and J by 8 bases, with 4 bases between them. The CDR3 sequence is 12 residues long. Germline V lookup: CDR1 SGHTA, CDR2 FQGNSA. CDR3 DNA sequence: TGTGCCAGCAGCTTACTTCATTCACCCCTCCACTTT. Protein sequence: CASSLLHSPLHF.

The chain recombines TRBV27 with TRBJ2-5; 11 nucleotides align to TRBD2. V trimming: 2 bases; J trimming: 5 bases; junction bases outside the gene matches: 1. Per the germline V gene, CDR1 is MNHEY and CDR2 is SMNVEV (reference sequence). There are 14 residues in the CDR3. The CDR3 nucleotides are TGTGCCAGCAGTTTAATAGCGGGAGGGGAGACCCAGTACTTC. Protein sequence: CASSLIAGGETQYF.

The rearrangement joins TRBV7-9 to TRBJ2-7; D unclear. The germline CDR1 and CDR2 sequences are SEHNR and FQNEAQ (reference sequence). V was pared by 10 bases and J by 1 base, with 11 bases between. This CDR3 contains 12 residues. Here the CDR3 reads CATDKLSYEQYF. The CDR3 region has the DNA TGTGCCACCGACAAATTATCCTACGAGCAGTACTTC. Looking up the rest from reference TRBV7-9 and TRBJ2-7 gives the full variable domain: DTGVSQNPRHKITKRGQNVTFRCDPISEHNRLYWYRQTLGQGPEFLTYFQNEAQLEKSRLLSDRFSAERPKGSFSTLEIQRTEQGDSAMYLCATDKLSYEQYFGPGTRLTVT.

This chain links TRBV6-4 with TRBJ2-5; a possible D gene is TRBD2 (6 bases). CDR1 MRHNA and CDR2 SNTAGT come from the germline V gene. This CDR3 region has 15 residues. V lost 5 bases to trimming and J lost 4 bases, with 17 bases between them. The CDR3 DNA sequence: TGTGCCAGCAGTATTGGCAGCGGGCTAGGAGAGACCCAGTACTTC. It translates to CASSIGSGLGETQYF.

This chain connects TRBV27 to TRBJ1-3; D is undetermined. The germline V and J ends were trimmed by 5 bases and 4 bases, with 15 bases remaining between them. The CDR3 totals 15 residues. Germline V gene sequence: CDR1 MNHEY, CDR2 SMNVEV (reference sequence). CDR3 bases: TGTGCCAGCAGTCCCTCGGGAGTCCTAGGAAACACCATATATTTT. Its protein product is CASSPSGVLGNTIYF.

The chain recombines TRBV12-3 or TRBV12-4 with TRBJ2-1; D might be TRBD2 (6 bases). The CDR3 sequence is 10 residues long. With 7 bases removed from V and 9 bases from J, the gap between germline ends came to 7 bases. CDR3 nucleotides: TGTGCCAGCATGGGGGGTGAGCAGTTCTTC. Encoded protein: CASMGGEQFF.

Of note for this clone: Other DNA sequences from this sample encode an identical CDR3 as well. The chain carries TRBV5-1 and TRBJ1-5; TRBD1 matches 7 bases. With V trimmed by 0 bases and J by 3 bases, 3 bases remained unmatched. This CDR3 comprises 15 residues. Germline values: CDR1 SGHRS, CDR2 YFSETQ. This CDR3 reads CASSLEGASNQPQHF. For the CDR3, the DNA is TGCGCCAGCAGCTTGGAGGGGGCTTCCAATCAGCCCCAGCATTTT.

The chain has TRBV19 and TRBJ2-7, with 7 bases identical to TRBD2. Germline trimming cut 6 bases from V and 4 bases from J; bases unmatched to any gene: 6. The CDR3 spans 13 residues. CDR1 is LNHDA and CDR2 is SQIVND in the germline V gene (reference sequence). CDR3 sequence reads: CASSWEGSYEQYF. The CDR3 DNA is TGTGCCAGTAGCTGGGAGGGATCGTACGAGCAGTACTTC.

The V call is TRBV5-1, the J call TRBJ2-2, with D possibly matching TRBD2 (6 bases). The V end lost 1 base, the J end lost 3 bases, and 10 bases lay between the germline ends. Germline V gives CDR1 SGHRS, CDR2 YFSETQ. The length of the CDR3 is 15 residues. The CDR3 loop is CASSLYGGYTGELFF. CDR3 nucleotides: TGCGCCAGCAGCTTGTATGGAGGGTACACCGGGGAGCTGTTTTTT.

V is TRBV4-2 and J is TRBJ2-7; 10 nucleotides match TRBD2. CDR1 and CDR2 from the germline V gene are LGHNA and YNFKEQ. The V gene end was trimmed by 6 bases and the J gene end by 7 bases; junction bases not matched to a gene: 15. The length of the CDR3 is 16 residues. CDR3 amino acids: CASRSSSGSASEEQYF. For the CDR3, the DNA is TGTGCCAGCAGGTCCTCTAGCGGGAGCGCCTCTGAGGAGCAGTACTTC.

This clone was seen only once. The rearrangement links TRBV7-2 to TRBJ1-1; 9 nucleotides agree with TRBD1. J gave up 7 bases and V 7 bases, and 22 bases lay outside the gene matches. From germline, CDR1 is SGHTA and CDR2 FQGNSA. The CDR3 runs 18 residues. As DNA, the CDR3 is TGTGCCAGCAAATCGACCCGACAGGGGGGTTCCCGAGGCCATGAAGCTTTCTTT. Residues: CASKSTRQGGSRGHEAFF.

The V gene is TRBV18, the J gene TRBJ2-7, with no clear D. This CDR3 has 13 amino acids. CDR1 is KGHSH and CDR2 is LQKENI in the germline V gene. Trimming took 0 bases from V and 0 from J, leaving 3 bases between them. The DNA of the CDR3 is TGTGCCAGCTCACCACCCCTCTCCTACGAGCAGTACTTC. This gives the protein CASSPPLSYEQYF. Variable domain in full (rest from reference TRBV18 and TRBJ2-7): NAGVMQNPRHLVRRRGQEARLRCSPMKGHSHVYWYRQLPEEGLKFMVYLQKENIIDESGMPKERFSAEFPKEGPSILRIQQVVRGDSAAYFCASSPPLSYEQYFGPGTRLTVT.

V is TRBV9 and J is TRBJ2-3; no firm D call. Germline V gene sequence: CDR1 SGDLS, CDR2 YYNGEE. The CDR3 extends over 17 amino acids. The V gene lost 3 bases and the J gene lost 0 bases, with 17 bases spanning the gap. The CDR3 here is CASSAFQAPQSTDTQYF. The CDR3 coding sequence is TGTGCCAGCAGCGCCTTCCAGGCACCCCAAAGCACAGATACGCAGTATTTT. The entire variable domain, with the rest obtained from reference TRBV9 and TRBJ2-3, is as follows: DSGVTQTPKHLITATGQRVTLRCSPRSGDLSVYWYQQSLDQGLQFLIQYYNGEERAKGNILERFSAQQFPDLHSELNLSSLELGDSALYFCASSAFQAPQSTDTQYFGPGTRLTVL.